This T cell receptor (beta chain) was profiled in a study of a mutant IDH1 vaccine in newly diagnosed glioma (dated by TCRdb to 2020 to 2023). Looking at the study overall: Vaccination started 4-6 weeks after radiotherapy alone, or was given together with temozolomide cycles in the groups whose treatment included chemotherapy. The approximately 30 treated patients were roughly 62% male and roughly 40% female, with a mean age of 40.4 years. Before enrollment, most patients had been given radiochemotherapy with temozolomide as standard therapy, while the rest had received either radiotherapy alone or temozolomide alone. The week-35 safety follow-up took place at visit V12, and the week-47 end of study took place at visit V13. Six visits were used for peripheral blood collection: V03 (baseline), V05, V07, V10, V12 and V13. For exploratory analyses, longitudinal TCRB deep sequencing was carried out in about two dozen treated patients wherever samples were available.

The method was the immunoSEQ multiplex PCR assay. The hsTCRB Kit was used according to the manufacturer's protocol to amplify rearranged TCR beta chain sequences. TCRB libraries were sequenced on an Illumina MiSeq. For the original study's pipeline: The proprietary platform of the kit vendor was used for demultiplexing, trimming and gene mapping. The source is immuneACCESS, and TCRdb retained only in-frame sequences with V and J called. Part of the clones is not carried over; for the studies checked, unresolved V genes explain less than half of this, and the remainder is unexplained. That table is the source of V, J and clone size, and D and trimming were worked out from the DNA. This sample lists about 68,000 clones; roughly 83% were detected once. The ten top clones hold around 12% of the sample. Via the germline V gene, CDR1 is ENHRY and CDR2 SYGVKD. The trim is 3 bases for V and 0 bases for J, with a gap of 11 bases between the germline ends. The CDR3 spans 16 residues, from the cysteine through the phenylalanine. The retained sequence is limited to the CDR3, 48 bases, with the frame set at the first base.

Study-level results and caveats: No apparent relationship was observed between pseudoprogression and alterations in the top peripheral T cell clonotypes detected by TCRB sequencing. Selection of PBMC samples for TCRB deep sequencing was based on availability. Vaccine-induced immune responses across multiple MHC alleles were detected in approximately 94% of patients. According to the authors, sample limitations meant that analyses of patient blood samples could not be reproduced.

In the paper's terms, the time point label means: week 35, safety follow-up. A 20-mer mutant IDH1 peptide at 300 micrograms in Montanide made up each vaccine dose, which was injected subcutaneously together with topical imiquimod. Patients were given eight vaccinations, in weeks 1, 3, 5, 7, 11, 15, 19 and 23, which matched visits V03 through V10. Newly diagnosed WHO grade 3 or 4 IDH1-mutant astrocytomas showing loss of nuclear ATRX were present in the donors. The samples were drawn from NOA16, a multicentre, single-arm, open-label phase I trial in Germany that tested a mutant IDH1 peptide vaccine in humans for the first time. The DNeasy Blood and Tissue Kit was used to extract genomic DNA from EDTA blood for TCRB sequencing. Of note for this clone: Its cognate antigen has yet to be identified. Per-nucleotide qualities are absent, and no much larger clonotype sits a single base away.

The origin of this receptor is a man between 18 and 35 years old with glioma. In this chain, TRBV10-3 is recombined with TRBJ2-2, with no confident D gene call. Sequences were derived from PBMCs, sampled from a glioma patient whose treatment included an IDH1 peptide vaccine. The bases are TGTGCCATCAGTGATGAGGCAACCGCGAACACCGGGGAGCTGTTTTTT. Its amino acids are CAISDEATANTGELFF.